This record covers a single TCR beta chain. Germline assignment: CDR1 SGHVS and CDR2 FQNEAQ. The CDR3 consists of 13 residues. Trimming cost V 5 bases and J 7 bases; bases outside gene matches: 4. Repertoires were generated with immunoSEQ multiplex PCR, while TCRdb's copy carries only in-frame clones and drops some. The sample includes 6,500 to 9,000 clones, roughly 70% of them seen just once. This sample was included in a study of somatic mutations in cytotoxic T cells in rheumatoid arthritis. The sequencing sample was made of CD8+ T cells sorted from blood. V gene TRBV7-8 combines with J gene TRBJ2-1; TRBD2 agrees at 8 bases. This clonotype was sampled from an adult with rheumatoid arthritis. The CDR3 region has the DNA TGTGCCAGCAGCAACGGGGGGGTGAATGAGCAGTTCTTC. Translated, it gives CASSNGGVNEQFF.